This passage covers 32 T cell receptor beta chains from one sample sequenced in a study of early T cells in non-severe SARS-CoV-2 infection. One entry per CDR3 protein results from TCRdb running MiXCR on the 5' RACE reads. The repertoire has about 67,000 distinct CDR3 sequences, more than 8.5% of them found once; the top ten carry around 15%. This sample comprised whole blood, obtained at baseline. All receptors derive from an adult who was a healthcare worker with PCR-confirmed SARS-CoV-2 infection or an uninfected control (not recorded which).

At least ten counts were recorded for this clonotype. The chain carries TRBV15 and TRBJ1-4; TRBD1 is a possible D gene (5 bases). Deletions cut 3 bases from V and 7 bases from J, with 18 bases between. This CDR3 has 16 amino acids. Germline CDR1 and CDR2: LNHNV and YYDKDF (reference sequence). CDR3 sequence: CATSRLAGQPPEKLFF. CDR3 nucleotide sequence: TGTGCCACCAGCAGGCTCGCGGGGCAACCCCCTGAAAAACTGTTTTTT. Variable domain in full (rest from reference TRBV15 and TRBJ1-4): DAMVIQNPRYQVTQFGKPVTLSCSQTLNHNVMYWYQQKSSQAPKLLFHYYDKDFNNEADTPDNFQSRRPNTSFCFLDIRSPGLGDTAMYLCATSRLAGQPPEKLFFGSGTQLSVL.

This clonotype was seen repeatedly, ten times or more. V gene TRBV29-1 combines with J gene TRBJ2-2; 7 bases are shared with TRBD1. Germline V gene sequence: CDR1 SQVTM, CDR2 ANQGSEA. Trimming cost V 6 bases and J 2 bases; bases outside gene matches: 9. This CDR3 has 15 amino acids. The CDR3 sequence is CSVARDSSNTGELFF. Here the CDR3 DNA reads TGCAGCGTAGCCAGGGACAGCTCAAACACCGGGGAGCTGTTTTTT.

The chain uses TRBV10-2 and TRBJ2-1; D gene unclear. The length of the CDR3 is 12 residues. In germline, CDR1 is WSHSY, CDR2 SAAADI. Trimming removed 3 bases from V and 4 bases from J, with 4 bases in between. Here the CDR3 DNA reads TGCGCCAGCAGTGAAAGTTACAATGAGCAGTTCTTC. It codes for CASSESYNEQFF.

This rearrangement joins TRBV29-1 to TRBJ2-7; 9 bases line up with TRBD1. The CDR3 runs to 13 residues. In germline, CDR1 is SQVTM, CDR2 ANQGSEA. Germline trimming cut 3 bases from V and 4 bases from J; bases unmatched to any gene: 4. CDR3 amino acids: CSVEGQGAYEQYF. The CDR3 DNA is TGCAGCGTTGAGGGACAGGGTGCGTACGAGCAGTACTTC.

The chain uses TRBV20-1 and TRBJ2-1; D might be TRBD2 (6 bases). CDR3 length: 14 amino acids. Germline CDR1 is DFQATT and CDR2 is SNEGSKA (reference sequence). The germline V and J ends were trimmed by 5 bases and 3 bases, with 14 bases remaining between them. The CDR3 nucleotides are TGCAGTGCTCCATCGGGACTGGGCTACAATGAGCAGTTCTTC. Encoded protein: CSAPSGLGYNEQFF.

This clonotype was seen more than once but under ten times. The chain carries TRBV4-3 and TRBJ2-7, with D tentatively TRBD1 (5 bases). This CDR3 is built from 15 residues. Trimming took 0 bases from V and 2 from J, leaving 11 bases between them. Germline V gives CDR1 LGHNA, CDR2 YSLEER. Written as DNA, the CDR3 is TGCGCCAGCAGCCAAGATGTACAGGCCACCTACGAGCAGTACTTC. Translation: CASSQDVQATYEQYF.

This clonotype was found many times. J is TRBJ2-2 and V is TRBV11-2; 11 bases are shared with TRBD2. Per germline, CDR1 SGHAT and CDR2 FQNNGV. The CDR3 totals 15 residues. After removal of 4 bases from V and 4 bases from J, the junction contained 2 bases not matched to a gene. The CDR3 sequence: CASSSGTSGTGELFF. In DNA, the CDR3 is TGTGCCAGCAGCTCTGGGACTAGCGGCACCGGGGAGCTGTTTTTT.

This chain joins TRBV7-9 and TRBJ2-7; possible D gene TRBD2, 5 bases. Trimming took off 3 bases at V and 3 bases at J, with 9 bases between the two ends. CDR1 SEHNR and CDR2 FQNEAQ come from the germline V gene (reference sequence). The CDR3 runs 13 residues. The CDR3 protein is CASSFSSFYEQYF. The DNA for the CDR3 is TGTGCCAGCAGCTTTTCTAGCTTCTACGAGCAGTACTTC.

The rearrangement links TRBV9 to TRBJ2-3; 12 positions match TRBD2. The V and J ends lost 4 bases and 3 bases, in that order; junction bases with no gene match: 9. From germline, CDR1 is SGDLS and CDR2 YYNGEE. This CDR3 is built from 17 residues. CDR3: CASSPRLAGVGTDTQYF. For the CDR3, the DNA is TGTGCCAGCAGCCCGCGACTAGCGGGAGTAGGGACAGATACGCAGTATTTT.

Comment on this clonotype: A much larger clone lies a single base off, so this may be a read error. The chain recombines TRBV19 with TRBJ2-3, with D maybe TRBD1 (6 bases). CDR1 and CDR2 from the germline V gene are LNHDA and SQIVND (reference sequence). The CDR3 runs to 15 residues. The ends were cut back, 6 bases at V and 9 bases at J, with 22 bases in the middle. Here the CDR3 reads CASSIGRGPLSTQYF. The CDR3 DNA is TGTGCCAGTAGCATCGGCAGGGGTCCTTTGAGCACGCAGTATTTT.

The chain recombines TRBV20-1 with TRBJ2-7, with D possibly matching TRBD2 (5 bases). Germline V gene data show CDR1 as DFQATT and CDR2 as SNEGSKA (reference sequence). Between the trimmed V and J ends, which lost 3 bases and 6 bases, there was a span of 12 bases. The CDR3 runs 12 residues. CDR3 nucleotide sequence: TGCAGTGCTAGGCCTGACTATTGCGAGCAGTACTTC. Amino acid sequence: CSARPDYCEQYF.

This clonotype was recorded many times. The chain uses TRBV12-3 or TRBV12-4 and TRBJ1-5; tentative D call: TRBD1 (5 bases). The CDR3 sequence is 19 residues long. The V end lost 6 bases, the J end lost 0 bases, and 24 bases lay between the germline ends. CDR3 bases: TGTGCCAGCAGGAGCGCTCGCGGGGCATCGGGATATAGCAATCAGCCCCAGCATTTT. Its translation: CASRSARGASGYSNQPQHF.

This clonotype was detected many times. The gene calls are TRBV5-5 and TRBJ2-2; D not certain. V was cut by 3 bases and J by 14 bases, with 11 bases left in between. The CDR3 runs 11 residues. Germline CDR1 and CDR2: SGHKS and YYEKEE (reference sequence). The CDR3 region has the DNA TGTGCCAGCAGCTCTTCGGTTGGCCTGTTTTTT. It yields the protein CASSSSVGLFF.

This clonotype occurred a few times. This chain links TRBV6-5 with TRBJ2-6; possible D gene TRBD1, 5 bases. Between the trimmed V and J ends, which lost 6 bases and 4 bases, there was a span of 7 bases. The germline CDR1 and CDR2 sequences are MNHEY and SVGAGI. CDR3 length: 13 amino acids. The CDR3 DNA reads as TGTGCCAGCAGACGGACAGGGGCCAACGTCCTGACTTTC. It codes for CASRRTGANVLTF.

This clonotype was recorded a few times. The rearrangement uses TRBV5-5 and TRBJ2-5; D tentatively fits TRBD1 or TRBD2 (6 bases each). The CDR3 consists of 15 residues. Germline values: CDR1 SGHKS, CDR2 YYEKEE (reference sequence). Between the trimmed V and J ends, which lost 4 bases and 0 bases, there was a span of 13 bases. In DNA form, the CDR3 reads TGTGCCAGCAGCCCGGGGGCAGAGTACCAAGAGACCCAGTACTTC. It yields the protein CASSPGAEYQETQYF.

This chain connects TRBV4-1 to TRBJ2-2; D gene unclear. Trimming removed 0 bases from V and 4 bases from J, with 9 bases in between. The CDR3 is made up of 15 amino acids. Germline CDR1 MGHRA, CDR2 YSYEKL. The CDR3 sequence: CASSQERHPTGELFF. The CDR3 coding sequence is TGCGCCAGCAGCCAAGAACGACACCCCACCGGGGAGCTGTTTTTT.

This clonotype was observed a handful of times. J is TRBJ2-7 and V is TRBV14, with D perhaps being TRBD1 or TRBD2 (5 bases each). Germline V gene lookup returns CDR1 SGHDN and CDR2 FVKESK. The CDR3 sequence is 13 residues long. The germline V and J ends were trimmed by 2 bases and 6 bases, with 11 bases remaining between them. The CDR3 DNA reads TGTGCCAGCAGCCAACCAGGGACGGGCGAGCAGTACTTC. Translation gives CASSQPGTGEQYF.

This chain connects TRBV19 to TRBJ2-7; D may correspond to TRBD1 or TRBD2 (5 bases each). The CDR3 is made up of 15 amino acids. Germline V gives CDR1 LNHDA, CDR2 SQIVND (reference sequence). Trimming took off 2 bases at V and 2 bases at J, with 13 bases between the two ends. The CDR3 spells CASSISGAGTYEQYF. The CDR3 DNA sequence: TGTGCCAGTAGTATATCCGGGGCGGGTACCTACGAGCAGTACTTC.

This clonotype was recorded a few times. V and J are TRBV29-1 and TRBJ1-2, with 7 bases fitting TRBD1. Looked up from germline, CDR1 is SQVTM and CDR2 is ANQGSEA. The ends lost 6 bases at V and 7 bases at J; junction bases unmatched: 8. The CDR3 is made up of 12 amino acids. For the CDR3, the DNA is TGCAGCGTGTTCCAGGGGGTCTCTGGCTACACCTTC. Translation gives CSVFQGVSGYTF.

In DNA form, the CDR3 reads TGCAGCGTTAGGGACATCGAGCAGTACTTC. Amino acid sequence: CSVRDIEQYF. V is TRBV29-1 and J is TRBJ2-7, with D maybe TRBD1 (6 bases). The germline V gene encodes CDR1 SQVTM and CDR2 ANQGSEA. The CDR3 covers 10 residues. V was trimmed by 5 bases and J by 6 bases, leaving 8 bases between them.

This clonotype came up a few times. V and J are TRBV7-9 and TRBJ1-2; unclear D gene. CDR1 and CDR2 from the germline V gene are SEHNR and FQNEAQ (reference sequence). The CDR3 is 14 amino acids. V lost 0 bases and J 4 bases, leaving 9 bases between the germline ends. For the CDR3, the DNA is TGTGCCAGCAGCTTAGCGTCGGCTACCTATGGCTACACCTTC. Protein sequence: CASSLASATYGYTF.

The CDR3 DNA is TGTGCCAGCAGTCTACCGGGTCTCAGTAAGAAGTATTTT. It yields the protein CASSLPGLSKKYF. The chain couples TRBV7-9 to TRBJ2-3; D ambiguous. The CDR3 spans 13 residues. V lost 6 bases, J lost 13 bases, and 20 bases lay in between. The germline V gene has CDR1 SEHNR and CDR2 FQNEAQ (reference sequence).

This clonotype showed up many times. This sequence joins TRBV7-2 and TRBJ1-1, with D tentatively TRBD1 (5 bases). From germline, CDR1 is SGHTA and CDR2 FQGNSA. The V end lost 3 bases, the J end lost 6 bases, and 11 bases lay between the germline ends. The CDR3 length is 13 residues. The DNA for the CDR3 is TGTGCCAGCAGCTTGGATTGGGGGGCTGAAGCTTTCTTT. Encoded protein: CASSLDWGAEAFF.

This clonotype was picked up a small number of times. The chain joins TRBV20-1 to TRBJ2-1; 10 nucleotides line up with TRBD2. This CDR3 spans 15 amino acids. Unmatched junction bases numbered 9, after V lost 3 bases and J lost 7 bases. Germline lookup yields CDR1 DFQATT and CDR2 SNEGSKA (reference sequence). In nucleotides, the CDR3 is TGCAGTGCTAGCCCCCTAGCGGGAGTAGTGAATGAGCAGTTCTTC. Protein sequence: CSASPLAGVVNEQFF.

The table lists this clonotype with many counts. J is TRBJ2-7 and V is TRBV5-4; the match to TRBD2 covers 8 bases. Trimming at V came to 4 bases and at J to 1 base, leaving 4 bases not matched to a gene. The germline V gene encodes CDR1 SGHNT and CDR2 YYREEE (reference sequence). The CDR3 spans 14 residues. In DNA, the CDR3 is TGTGCCAGCAGCAAACGCGGGAGGTCCTACGAGCAGTACTTC. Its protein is CASSKRGRSYEQYF.

Here the CDR3 reads CASSSTGDEQFF. The CDR3 nucleotides are TGTGCCAGCAGCTCTACGGGAGATGAGCAGTTCTTC. The V and J genes are TRBV7-3 and TRBJ2-1; D is perhaps TRBD2 (6 bases). The CDR3 has 12 amino acids. Between the trimmed V and J ends, which lost 4 bases and 8 bases, there was a span of 9 bases. CDR1 is SGHTA, CDR2 FQGTGA, per germline.

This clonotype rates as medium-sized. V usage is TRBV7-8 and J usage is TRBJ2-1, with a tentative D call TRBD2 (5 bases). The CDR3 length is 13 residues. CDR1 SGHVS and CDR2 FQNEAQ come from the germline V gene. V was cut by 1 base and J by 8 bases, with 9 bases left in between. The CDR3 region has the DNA TGTGCCAGCAGCTTAGGGGCCGGGGATGAGCAGTTCTTC. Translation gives CASSLGAGDEQFF.

CDR3 loop: CSATGNSYEQYF. The CDR3 DNA reads TGCAGCGCGACAGGGAACTCCTACGAGCAGTACTTC. The chain recombines TRBV29-1 with TRBJ2-7, with 7 bases matching TRBD1. Germline V gene sequence: CDR1 SQVTM, CDR2 ANQGSEA. CDR3 length: 12 residues. J was trimmed by 0 bases and V by 7 bases; bases with no gene match: 3.

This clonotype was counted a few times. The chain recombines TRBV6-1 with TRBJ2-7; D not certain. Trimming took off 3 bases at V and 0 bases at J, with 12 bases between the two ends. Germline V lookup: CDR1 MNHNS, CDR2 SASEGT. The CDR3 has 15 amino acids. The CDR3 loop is CASSDWTVTSYEQYF. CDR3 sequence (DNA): TGTGCCAGCAGTGATTGGACCGTGACCTCCTACGAGCAGTACTTC.

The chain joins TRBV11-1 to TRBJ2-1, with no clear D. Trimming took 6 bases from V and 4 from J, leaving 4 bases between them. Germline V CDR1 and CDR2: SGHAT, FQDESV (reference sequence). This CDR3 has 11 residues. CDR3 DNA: TGTGCCAGCAGGAGATACAATGAGCAGTTCTTC. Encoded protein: CASRRYNEQFF.

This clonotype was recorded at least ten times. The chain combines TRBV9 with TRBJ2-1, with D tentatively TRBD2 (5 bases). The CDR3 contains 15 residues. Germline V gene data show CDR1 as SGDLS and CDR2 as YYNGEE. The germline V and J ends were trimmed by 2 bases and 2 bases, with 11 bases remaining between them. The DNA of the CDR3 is TGTGCCAGCAGCGTCGGAGCGGAGGCCTACAATGAGCAGTTCTTC. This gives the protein CASSVGAEAYNEQFF. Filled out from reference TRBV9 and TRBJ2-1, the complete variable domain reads DSGVTQTPKHLITATGQRVTLRCSPRSGDLSVYWYQQSLDQGLQFLIQYYNGEERAKGNILERFSAQQFPDLHSELNLSSLELGDSALYFCASSVGAEAYNEQFFGPGTRLTVL.

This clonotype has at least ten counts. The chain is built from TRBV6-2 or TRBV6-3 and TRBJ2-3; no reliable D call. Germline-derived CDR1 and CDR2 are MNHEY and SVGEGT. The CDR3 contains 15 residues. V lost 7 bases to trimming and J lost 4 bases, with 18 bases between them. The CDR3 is CASTPWGIVSDTQYF. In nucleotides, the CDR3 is TGTGCCAGCACCCCCTGGGGAATAGTTTCAGATACGCAGTATTTT.